This record concerns one TCR beta chain sequence. This clonotype was seen only a few times. Its recognized antigen is unknown. There are no base qualities to consult, and no much larger clone falls within one base. CDR1 and CDR2 are drawn from the germline V gene (reference sequence): SEHNR, FQNEAQ. The V end loses 7 bases and the J end loses 5 bases, and a stretch of 17 bases separates them. The cysteine opens and the phenylalanine closes a CDR3 of 14 amino acids. The only DNA kept is the CDR3, 42 bases in frame from the first base. This specimen comes from a study of T cell repertoires in cytomegalovirus infection (dated by TCRdb to between 2018 and 2020). Background for the entire study: Recently identified HLA-C-restricted CMV epitopes, whose presentation resists viral immunomodulation, were targeted by peptide stimulations together with well-studied HLA-B-restricted epitopes. Donor HLA type was relevant to the analysis, as public TCR beta signatures indicated carriage of CMV infection together with the matching HLA type.

The sample's treatment or condition label is to be understood as: in vitro stimulation with specific CMV peptide epitopes to enrich CMV-specific T cells. Points the paper makes about the study in general: Carriers of CMV infection plus the relevant HLA type were discriminated by the cumulative frequency of public TCR beta family members in the study cohort and in an independent roughly 400-donor cohort. The ex vivo response was dominated by HLA-C-restricted CMV-specific TCR beta clonotypes, which also provided the single most frequent clonotype in two of eight donors.

TCRdb shows the sequencer as Illumina HiSeq 1500. TCRdb ran its own pipeline on the public reads, namely fastp trimming at Q25 and MiXCR clone calling, and kept in-frame beta chains. Every CDR3 protein is listed once, alongside the most common genes and DNA of its rows. This sample has roughly 220,000 distinct CDR3 sequences in its table, and less than 50% of those were observed once. Roughly three fifths of the sample comes from the top ten. The chain is encoded by TRBV7-9 joined to TRBJ1-1; the D gene is not confidently resolved. Sequenced material: CD8+ T cells from cultured PBMCs, taken from culture after CMV antigen stimulation. The TCR comes from a human donor in good health (CMV status not recorded). Some clones in this sample may be carry-over from other donors' samples. The CDR3 region reads CASTPPRPETEAFF. The nucleotide sequence reads as follows: TGTGCCAGCACCCCGCCGCGGCCTGAGACTGAAGCTTTCTTT.